This is a list of T cell receptor beta chains from one sample in a study of Ad26.COV2.S vaccination and SARS-CoV-2 variants. Only in-frame clones appear in the TCRdb table, and some are missing; sequencing was by immunoSEQ multiplex PCR. This table has approximately 300,000 clones, 86% appearing once. The sample consisted of peripheral blood, taken in a trial of Ad26.COV2.S vaccine versus placebo. The origin of the receptors is a person between 18 and 60 years old who received the Ad26.COV2.S COVID-19 vaccine or a placebo. CDR3s include the opening cysteine and the closing phenylalanine or tryptophan. A D gene is named only where the DNA matches it firmly. Clone size appears in some rows only: once, few, many, or a class for an expanded clone.

V	J	D	size	CDR3	DNA
TRBV21-1	TRBJ1-6	-	-	CASSKQGADSYNSPLHF	TGTGCCAGCAGCAAGCAGGGGGCTGATTCCTATAATTCACCCCTCCACTTT
TRBV5-1	TRBJ1-1	-	-	CASSHGVGTEAFF	TGCGCCAGCAGCCACGGGGTGGGCACTGAAGCTTTCTTT
TRBV7-2	TRBJ2-4	-	once	CASSSEARVWGQGKNIQYF	TGTGCCAGCAGCTCAGAAGCTAGAGTGTGGGGGCAAGGCAAAAACATTCAGTACTTC
TRBV6-5	TRBJ2-7	-	-	CASRKGTKKGNEQYF	TGTGCCAGCAGAAAAGGGACAAAAAAGGGCAACGAGCAGTACTTC
TRBV27	TRBJ2-1	-	-	CASSSSSVIQLDEQFF	TGTGCCAGCAGTTCATCCAGCGTAATCCAATTGGATGAGCAGTTCTTC
TRBV9	TRBJ1-2	TRBD1	-	CASSVGTGNYGYTF	TGTGCCAGCAGCGTCGGGACAGGGAACTATGGCTACACCTTC
TRBV6-5	TRBJ2-1	-	-	CAAASELDVGQFF	TGTGCCGCCGCGAGTGAACTCGACGTGGGGCAGTTCTTC
TRBV30	TRBJ2-3	-	-	CAWSAGNTDTQYF	TGTGCCTGGAGTGCGGGGAATACAGATACGCAGTATTTT
TRBV2	TRBJ1-1	TRBD1	-	CASNGDRVYTEAFF	TGTGCCAGCAATGGGGACAGGGTGTACACTGAAGCTTTCTTT
TRBV4-3	TRBJ2-1	-	-	CASSRDGGGGYNEQFF	TGCGCCAGCAGCCGAGACGGCGGCGGAGGATACAATGAGCAGTTCTTC
TRBV4-3	TRBJ1-2	TRBD1	-	CASSRGQASQYGYTF	TGCGCCAGCAGCCGGGGACAGGCTTCGCAGTATGGCTACACCTTC
TRBV3-1/TRBV3-2	TRBJ2-7	-	-	CASSQNLGGWNYEQYF	TGTGCCAGCAGCCAAAACCTCGGGGGCTGGAACTACGAGCAGTACTTC
TRBV10-1	TRBJ2-3	-	-	CASSESKLGGTDTQYF	TGCGCCAGCAGTGAGTCGAAACTAGGAGGTACAGATACGCAGTATTTT
TRBV27	TRBJ1-1	TRBD1	-	CASSGTGTGEPEAFF	TGTGCCAGCAGTGGAACCGGGACAGGGGAGCCTGAAGCTTTCTTT
TRBV3-1/TRBV3-2	TRBJ1-5	-	-	CASSQGSQPQHF	TGTGCCAGCAGCCAAGGTTCTCAGCCCCAGCATTTT
TRBV28	TRBJ2-7	-	once	CATRTYGTYEQYF	TGTGCCACCCGGACTTACGGAACCTACGAGCAGTACTTC
TRBV6-2/TRBV6-3	TRBJ2-3	TRBD2	once	CASSDPGTSGLPAPPDTQYF	TGTGCCAGCAGTGACCCCGGGACTAGCGGGCTGCCAGCCCCACCAGATACGCAGTATTTT
TRBV5-6	TRBJ2-3	-	-	CASSFVTGGTWDTQYF	TGTGCCAGCAGCTTTGTGACGGGGGGCACCTGGGATACGCAGTATTTT
TRBV3-1/TRBV3-2	TRBJ2-2	TRBD2	-	CASSRKTSGGGGELFF	TGTGCCAGCAGTCGAAAGACTAGCGGGGGCGGCGGGGAGCTGTTTTTT
TRBV5-1	TRBJ2-2	TRBD1	few	CASSPRTGEAGELFF	TGCGCCAGCAGCCCGAGGACAGGGGAGGCCGGGGAGCTGTTTTTT
TRBV7-2	TRBJ2-3	-	-	CASSLVGGEDTQYF	TGTGCCAGCAGCTTAGTTGGCGGGGAGGATACGCAGTATTTT
TRBV7-3	TRBJ2-1	TRBD1	-	CASSMRQGDEQFF	TGTGCCAGCAGCATGAGACAGGGGGATGAGCAGTTCTTC
TRBV28	TRBJ1-4	-	-	CASRFYDRKNEKLFF	TGTGCCAGCAGATTCTACGACAGAAAGAATGAAAAACTGTTTTTT
TRBV6-5	TRBJ2-7	-	-	CASSSGDGYEQYF	TGTGCCAGCAGTTCCGGCGACGGGTACGAGCAGTACTTC